These T cell receptor beta chains were read from a single sample in a study of blood T cell repertoires in COVID-19. The protocol was immunoSEQ multiplex PCR, while the TCRdb copy is restricted to in-frame clones and leaves out a portion. The table has 130,000 to 150,000 clones, around 84% seen once. Sequencing was performed on PBMCs or T cells enriched from blood (not recorded which). Receptor source: a woman between 50 and 59 years old who had been exposed to COVID-19. CDR3s include the opening cysteine and the closing phenylalanine or tryptophan. D genes are given only for firm matches. Only part of the rows carry a size: once, few, many, or a class if the clone is expanded.

j_call d_call clone_size v_call cdr3_nt cdr3_aa
TRBJ2-2 TRBD2 NA TRBV9 TGTGCCACCTCCCCTGGACTAGCGGGGGGCCACGACACCGGGGAGCTGTTTTTT CATSPGLAGGHDTGELFF
TRBJ2-7 TRBD1 NA TRBV27 TGTGCCAGCAGTCTCAATCAACAGGGGGCCGGTTCCTACGAGCAGTACTTC CASSLNQQGAGSYEQYF
TRBJ2-1 TRBD1 NA TRBV15 TGTGCCACCAGCAGACTAGAGGGACAGGGCCGCAATGAGCAGTTCTTC CATSRLEGQGRNEQFF
TRBJ2-1 NA NA TRBV2 TGTGCCAGCAAAGGGGGCGGGACAGCGAACAATGAGCAGTTCTTC CASKGGGTANNEQFF
TRBJ1-1 NA NA TRBV4-1 TGCGCCAGCAGCCAACTAAACCGGGGGTGGGCTGAAGCTTTCTTT CASSQLNRGWAEAFF
TRBJ2-7 NA NA TRBV30 TGTGCCTGGTCAGGAGGGGCCTCGGGAGAGCAGTACTTC CAWSGGASGEQYF
TRBJ1-1 TRBD1 NA TRBV11-2 TGTGCCAGCAGCCCACAGTACAGGGGGCTCTCGAACACTGAAGCTTTCTTT CASSPQYRGLSNTEAFF
TRBJ1-2 TRBD1 NA TRBV7-2 TGTGCCAGCAGCTCGAACGCCCCAGGGGGCAACTATGGCTACACCTTC CASSSNAPGGNYGYTF
TRBJ1-2 NA NA TRBV27 TGTGCCAGCAGTCCGGGGGGAGCTAGCTATGGCTACACCTTC CASSPGGASYGYTF
TRBJ1-2 NA NA TRBV25-1 TGTGCCAGCAGTGGGTATTCGGGGATGGAGACCTTC CASSGYSGMETF
TRBJ2-5 TRBD2 NA TRBV3-1/TRBV3-2 TGTGCCAGCAGCCAGGCCGCCGGGGGGGCCCGGGAGACCCAGTACTTC CASSQAAGGARETQYF
TRBJ2-2 NA NA TRBV7-9 TGTGCCAGCAGGACAGGGAACACCGGGGAGCTGTTTTTT CASRTGNTGELFF
TRBJ1-1 NA few TRBV7-2 TGTGCCAGCAGCTTAGGGCGAGGGGGGGGCGCCATCATGAACACTGAAGCTTTCTTT CASSLGRGGGAIMNTEAFF
TRBJ2-1 NA NA TRBV7-3 TGTGCCAGCAGCTTTAATGCCAGGGCGCATACAATGAAGCAGTTCTTC CASSFNARAHTMKQFF
TRBJ2-3 TRBD1 many TRBV5-4 TGTGCCAGCACCAGCAGGGACAGGCCAGATACGCAGTATTTT CASTSRDRPDTQYF
TRBJ2-1 TRBD2 NA TRBV29-1 TGCAGCGTCCTAAGACTAGCGGGAGGGCAGAAGAGCTCCTACAATGAGCAGTTCTTC CSVLRLAGGQKSSYNEQFF
TRBJ1-2 TRBD1 once TRBV3-1/TRBV3-2 TGTGCCAGCAGCCAATGGGGGACAGGGAGCATCTCCGGCTACACCTTC CASSQWGTGSISGYTF
TRBJ2-2 TRBD2 NA TRBV24-1 TGTGCCACCAGTGATCCCTCAACTAGCGGGAGGGGGAACACCGGGGAGCTGTTTTTT CATSDPSTSGRGNTGELFF
TRBJ1-3 NA NA TRBV5-1 TGCGCCAGCAGCTCCGGGGGAGGTTTCTCTGGAAACACCATATATTTT CASSSGGGFSGNTIYF
TRBJ2-5 NA NA TRBV3-1/TRBV3-2 TGTGCCAGCAGACCGGGCGGGGACCAAGAGACCCAGTACTTC CASRPGGDQETQYF
TRBJ1-6 NA NA TRBV4-1 TGCGCCAGCAGCCAAGAAGGAATGAGGGCGTCACCCCTCCACTTT CASSQEGMRASPLHF
TRBJ1-1 NA NA TRBV12-3/TRBV12-4 TGTGCCAGCAGTTTAGCGCAGGGGATCTGGGCTTTCTTT CASSLAQGIWAFF
TRBJ1-6 TRBD1 NA TRBV3-1/TRBV3-2 TGTGCCAGCAGCGACAGGGGCAGGTCACCCCTCCACTTT CASSDRGRSPLHF
TRBJ1-1 NA NA TRBV19 TGTGCCAGTAGTATAGGGTTCCGGGTGGGGAACACTGAAGCTTTCTTT CASSIGFRVGNTEAFF
TRBJ2-2 TRBD1 NA TRBV7-8 TGTGCCAGCAGCTTTCCTCAGGGGGCCACCGGGGAGCTGTTTTTT CASSFPQGATGELFF
TRBJ2-3 TRBD1 NA TRBV18 TGTGCCAGCTCACCAAACCGGGACAGGGGTTTAACGCAGTATTTT CASSPNRDRGLTQYF
TRBJ1-1 NA NA TRBV4-2 TGTGCCAGCACCACAAATTCCAGAACTGAAGCTTTCTTT CASTTNSRTEAFF
TRBJ2-7 TRBD1 NA TRBV9 TGTGCCAGCAGCGTGGGACAGGGTACCTACGAGCAGTACTTC CASSVGQGTYEQYF
TRBJ1-2 NA NA TRBV7-2 TGTGCCAGCAGGGAGGGTATAACGGGGCCGGACTATGGCTACACCTTC CASREGITGPDYGYTF
TRBJ1-2 NA NA TRBV5-1 TGCGCCAGCAGCTTCGAAGGGGACAATGGCTACACCTTC CASSFEGDNGYTF
TRBJ2-5 NA NA TRBV3-1/TRBV3-2 TGTGCCAGCAGCCCAACCGAAAAGGAAAATAGCCCCCGGCTCGTAGAGACCCAGTACTTC CASSPTEKENSPRLVETQYF